This T cell receptor beta chain was obtained from a study of radiation and T cells in renal cell carcinoma. About the research overall: Nephrectomy followed 15 Gy stereotactic body radiation by 4 weeks. General study findings and limits: Top tumor clonotypes rose in blood 2 weeks post-radiation, then contracted. Without pretreatment biopsies, baseline tumor clonotype presence was undetermined.

Stated time point: blood 2 weeks post-SBRT. Treatment specified: 15 Gy SBRT to primary tumor, nephrectomy 4 weeks later. The patient's renal cell carcinoma had clear cell pathology. Assay: immunoSEQ multiplex PCR; the TCRdb copy retains only in-frame clones and omits some. Here the sample spans roughly 130,000 clones, 88% being singletons. The length of the CDR3 is 13 residues. With V trimmed by 4 bases and J by 6 bases, 6 bases remained unmatched. CDR1 and CDR2 (germline): SEHNR, FQNEAQ (reference sequence). Comments on this clone: The antigen remains unidentified.

The origin of this receptor is a woman in her seventies with renal cell carcinoma. This sequence joins TRBV7-9 and TRBJ2-7; 7 bases line up with TRBD1. The sequencing here drew on blood, taken from a patient whose treatment included radiotherapy and nephrectomy. The chain's CDR3 is CASSYGQAAEQYF. Here the CDR3 DNA reads TGTGCCAGCAGCTACGGACAGGCGGCCGAGCAGTACTTC.